These T cell receptor beta chains were read from a single sample in a study of graft-versus-host responses after intestinal transplantation. Sequencing was performed with immunoSEQ multiplex PCR; in TCRdb, only in-frame clones are kept and a portion is missing. Of some 39,000 clones listed, around 96% are singletons. The antigens of these receptors remain unknown. Sequencing used unstimulated CD8+ T cells sorted from spleen or lymph node cells, obtained before transplant. The receptor source for this set is a human donor who was the organ donor for an intestinal transplant. Both conserved end residues are trimmed from each CDR3. Fields, in order: V gene, CDR3 length, J gene, CDR3 protein.

V gene: TRBV11-2; CDR3 length: 12; J gene: TRBJ1-1; CDR3 protein: ASSLTLGVTEAF
V gene: TRBV4-1; CDR3 length: 14; J gene: TRBJ2-5; CDR3 protein: ASSHFASGGWETQY
V gene: TRBV5-6; CDR3 length: 14; J gene: TRBJ1-2; CDR3 protein: ASSLGGTGANYGYT
V gene: TRBV6-5; CDR3 length: 11; J gene: TRBJ2-3; CDR3 protein: ASSYGETDTQY
V gene: TRBV7-9; CDR3 length: 12; J gene: TRBJ2-1; CDR3 protein: ASQSPTTYNEQF
V gene: TRBV27; CDR3 length: 12; J gene: TRBJ2-3; CDR3 protein: ASSADFYTDTQY
V gene: TRBV5-6; CDR3 length: 13; J gene: TRBJ2-1; CDR3 protein: ASSLAGTGPNEQF
V gene: TRBV4-2; CDR3 length: 14; J gene: TRBJ2-2; CDR3 protein: ASSQGPGANTGELF
V gene: TRBV27; CDR3 length: 14; J gene: TRBJ2-7; CDR3 protein: ASSLSWGAVSYEQY
V gene: TRBV5-6; CDR3 length: 10; J gene: TRBJ1-2; CDR3 protein: ASSSSLRGYT
V gene: TRBV19; CDR3 length: 15; J gene: TRBJ2-1; CDR3 protein: ASSMGLAGSSYNEQF
V gene: TRBV4-1; CDR3 length: 13; J gene: TRBJ1-2; CDR3 protein: ASSQVDRGDYGYT
V gene: TRBV6-5; CDR3 length: 11; J gene: TRBJ1-1; CDR3 protein: ASTLEMNTEAF
V gene: TRBV5-4; CDR3 length: 9; J gene: TRBJ2-1; CDR3 protein: ASSLGYEQF
V gene: TRBV4-1; CDR3 length: 13; J gene: TRBJ1-1; CDR3 protein: ASSHSGGMNTEAF
V gene: TRBV10-3; CDR3 length: 10; J gene: TRBJ2-7; CDR3 protein: AIRGSTYEQY
V gene: TRBV7-2; CDR3 length: 11; J gene: TRBJ2-7; CDR3 protein: ASSLPDRYEQY
V gene: TRBV6-1; CDR3 length: 12; J gene: TRBJ2-7; CDR3 protein: ASSEGGYRNEQY
V gene: TRBV10-2; CDR3 length: 13; J gene: TRBJ2-2; CDR3 protein: ASQDRLAGTGELF
V gene: TRBV4-2; CDR3 length: 11; J gene: TRBJ2-7; CDR3 protein: ASSREGAYEQY
V gene: TRBV5-1; CDR3 length: 14; J gene: TRBJ2-7; CDR3 protein: ASSLGFMGSVDEQY
V gene: TRBV5-6; CDR3 length: 10; J gene: TRBJ2-3; CDR3 protein: ASSFGGDTQY
V gene: TRBV19; CDR3 length: 10; J gene: TRBJ1-2; CDR3 protein: ASGTDSYGYT
V gene: TRBV13; CDR3 length: 12; J gene: TRBJ1-4; CDR3 protein: ASSWGGSNEKLF
V gene: TRBV4-1; CDR3 length: 15; J gene: TRBJ2-5; CDR3 protein: ASSHRLGQGGGETQY